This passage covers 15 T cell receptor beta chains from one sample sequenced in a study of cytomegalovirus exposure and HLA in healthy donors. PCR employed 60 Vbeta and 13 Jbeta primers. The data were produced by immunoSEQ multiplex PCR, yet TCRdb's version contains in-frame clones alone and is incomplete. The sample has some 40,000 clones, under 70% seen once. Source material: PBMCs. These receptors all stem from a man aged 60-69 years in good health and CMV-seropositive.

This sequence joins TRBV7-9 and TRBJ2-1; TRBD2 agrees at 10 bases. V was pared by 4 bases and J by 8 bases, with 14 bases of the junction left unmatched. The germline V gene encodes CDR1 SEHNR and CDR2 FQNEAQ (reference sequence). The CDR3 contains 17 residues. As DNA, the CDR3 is TGTGCCAGCAGCTCCTGGGCTAGCGGGGGCCCCACAGATGAGCAGTTCTTC. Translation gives CASSSWASGGPTDEQFF.

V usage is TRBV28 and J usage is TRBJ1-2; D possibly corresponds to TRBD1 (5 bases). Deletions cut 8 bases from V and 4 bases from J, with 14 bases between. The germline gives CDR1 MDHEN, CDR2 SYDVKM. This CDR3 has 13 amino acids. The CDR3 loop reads CASFYRTAYGYTF. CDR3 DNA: TGTGCCAGCTTTTACAGGACGGCCTATGGCTACACCTTC.

CDR3 nucleotides: TGCAGCGCTCGGGATTTTGGCTACAATGAGCAGTTCTTC. Translation gives CSARDFGYNEQFF. This chain uses TRBV29-1 with TRBJ2-1; tentatively, D is TRBD2 (5 bases). The V gene lost 7 bases and the J gene lost 3 bases, with 13 bases spanning the gap. Germline lookup yields CDR1 SQVTM and CDR2 ANQGSEA. The CDR3 runs 13 residues.

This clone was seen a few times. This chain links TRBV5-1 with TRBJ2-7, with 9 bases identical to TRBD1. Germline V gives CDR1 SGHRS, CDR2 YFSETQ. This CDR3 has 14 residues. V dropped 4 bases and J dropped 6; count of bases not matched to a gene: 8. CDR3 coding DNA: TGCGCCAGCAGCGTGGGACAGGGCGTGGGCGAGCAGTACTTC. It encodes CASSVGQGVGEQYF.

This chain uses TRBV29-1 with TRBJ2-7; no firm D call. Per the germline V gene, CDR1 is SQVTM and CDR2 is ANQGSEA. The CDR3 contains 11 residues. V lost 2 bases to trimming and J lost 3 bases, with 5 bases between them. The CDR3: CSVETGYEQYF. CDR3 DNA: TGCAGCGTTGAAACGGGCTACGAGCAGTACTTC.

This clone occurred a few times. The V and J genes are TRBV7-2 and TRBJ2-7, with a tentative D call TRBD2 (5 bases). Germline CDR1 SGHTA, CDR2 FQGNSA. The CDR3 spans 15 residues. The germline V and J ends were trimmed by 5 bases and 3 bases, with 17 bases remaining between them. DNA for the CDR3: TGTGCCAGCAGCCGCAAAAGCGGAGTGGACTACGAGCAGTACTTC. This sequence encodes CASSRKSGVDYEQYF.

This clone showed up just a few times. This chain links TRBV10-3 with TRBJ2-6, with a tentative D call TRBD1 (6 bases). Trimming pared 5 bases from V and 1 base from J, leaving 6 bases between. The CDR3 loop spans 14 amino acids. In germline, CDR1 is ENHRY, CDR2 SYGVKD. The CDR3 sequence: CAISTGSGANVLTF. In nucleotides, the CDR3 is TGTGCCATCAGTACAGGGTCTGGGGCCAACGTCCTGACTTTC.

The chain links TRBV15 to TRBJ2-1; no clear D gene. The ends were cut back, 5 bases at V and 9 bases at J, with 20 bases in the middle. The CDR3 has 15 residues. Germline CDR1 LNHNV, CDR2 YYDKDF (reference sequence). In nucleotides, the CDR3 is TGTGCCACCAGCCATCCCCGAGGCCGCGCCGGTGAGCAGTTCTTC. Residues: CATSHPRGRAGEQFF.

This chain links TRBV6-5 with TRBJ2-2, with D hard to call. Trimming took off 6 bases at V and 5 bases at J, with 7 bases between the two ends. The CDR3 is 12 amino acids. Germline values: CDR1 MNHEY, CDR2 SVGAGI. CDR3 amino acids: CASSRSTGELFF. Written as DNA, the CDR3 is TGTGCCAGCAGCCGGTCGACCGGGGAGCTGTTTTTT.

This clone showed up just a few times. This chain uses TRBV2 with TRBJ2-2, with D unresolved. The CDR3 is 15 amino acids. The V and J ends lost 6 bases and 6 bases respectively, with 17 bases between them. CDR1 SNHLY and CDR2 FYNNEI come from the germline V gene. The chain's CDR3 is CASSRRWSFAGELFF. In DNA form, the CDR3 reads TGTGCCAGCAGCCGAAGATGGAGTTTCGCCGGGGAGCTGTTTTTT.

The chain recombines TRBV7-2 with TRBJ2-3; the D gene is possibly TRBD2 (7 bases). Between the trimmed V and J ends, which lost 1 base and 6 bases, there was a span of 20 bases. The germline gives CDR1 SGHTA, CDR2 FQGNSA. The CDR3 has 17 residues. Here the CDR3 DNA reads TGTGCCAGCAGCTTAGAGCCGCTTTGGGGGGGCGGGGATACGCAGTATTTT. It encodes CASSLEPLWGGGDTQYF.

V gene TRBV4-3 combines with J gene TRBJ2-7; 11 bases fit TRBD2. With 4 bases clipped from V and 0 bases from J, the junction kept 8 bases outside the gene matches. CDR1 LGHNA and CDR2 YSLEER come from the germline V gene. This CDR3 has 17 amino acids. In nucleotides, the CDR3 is TGCGCCAGCAGCCGTGGGACTAGCGGTTCGAGCTCCTACGAGCAGTACTTC. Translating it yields CASSRGTSGSSSYEQYF.

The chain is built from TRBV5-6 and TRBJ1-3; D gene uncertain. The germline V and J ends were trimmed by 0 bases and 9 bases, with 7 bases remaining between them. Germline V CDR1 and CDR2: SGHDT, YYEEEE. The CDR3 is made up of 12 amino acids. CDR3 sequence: CASSLGGGTIYF. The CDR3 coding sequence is TGTGCCAGCAGCTTGGGCGGAGGCACCATATATTTT.

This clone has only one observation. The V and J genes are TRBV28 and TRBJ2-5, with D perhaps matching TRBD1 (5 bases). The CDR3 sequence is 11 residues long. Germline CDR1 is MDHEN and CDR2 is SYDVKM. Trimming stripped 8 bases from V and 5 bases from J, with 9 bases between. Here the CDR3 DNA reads TGTGCCAGCTCTAAGGGGGAGACCCAGTACTTC. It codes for CASSKGETQYF.

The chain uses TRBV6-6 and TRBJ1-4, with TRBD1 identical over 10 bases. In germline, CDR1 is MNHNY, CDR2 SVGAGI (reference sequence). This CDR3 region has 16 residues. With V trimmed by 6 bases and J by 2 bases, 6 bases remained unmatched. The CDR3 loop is CASSQTGGGTNEKLFF. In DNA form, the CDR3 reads TGTGCCAGCAGCCAGACAGGGGGCGGGACTAATGAAAAACTGTTTTTT.